This T cell receptor beta chain was recorded in a study of CD8 T cells in ankylosing spondylitis. Broader study findings: Within matched ankylosing spondylitis synovial fluid, disease-linked clones were reportedly significantly enriched. CD8+ disease-linked clones were present at relatively low frequencies in blood. Certain motif variants had earlier appeared in reactive arthritis synovial fluid and blood.

Each CDR3 protein gets one entry after TCRdb re-called the 5' RACE reads with MiXCR. Of 30,000 to 45,000 distinct CDR3 sequences in the sample, less than 4% were seen once. Concerning this clonotype itself: Its antigen is currently unknown.

The CDR3 has 15 amino acids. The germline V gene has CDR1 SGDLS and CDR2 YYNGEE. Deletions cut 4 bases from V and 3 bases from J, with 13 bases between. The chain is built from TRBV9 and TRBJ1-4; tentative D call: TRBD1 (6 bases). The sequence came from a male donor with ankylosing spondylitis or in good health (not recorded which). The sample was blood, either unsorted or a sorted T cell fraction (not recorded which). CDR3 region: CASSPQGQANEKLFF. CDR3 bases: TGTGCCAGCAGCCCTCAGGGGCAGGCTAATGAAAAACTGTTTTTT. Looking up the rest from reference TRBV9 and TRBJ1-4 gives the full variable domain: DSGVTQTPKHLITATGQRVTLRCSPRSGDLSVYWYQQSLDQGLQFLIQYYNGEERAKGNILERFSAQQFPDLHSELNLSSLELGDSALYFCASSPQGQANEKLFFGSGTQLSVL.